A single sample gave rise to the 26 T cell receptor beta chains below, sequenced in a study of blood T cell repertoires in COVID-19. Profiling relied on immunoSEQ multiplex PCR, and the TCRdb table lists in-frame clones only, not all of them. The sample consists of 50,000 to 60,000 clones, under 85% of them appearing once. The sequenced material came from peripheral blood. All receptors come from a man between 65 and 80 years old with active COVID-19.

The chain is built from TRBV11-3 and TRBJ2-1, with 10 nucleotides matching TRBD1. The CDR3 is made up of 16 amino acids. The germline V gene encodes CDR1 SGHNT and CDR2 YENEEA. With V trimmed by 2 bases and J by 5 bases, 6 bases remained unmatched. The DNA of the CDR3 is TGTGCCAGCAGCTTAAGGTCGGGACAGGGGAACAATGAGCAGTTCTTC. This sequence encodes CASSLRSGQGNNEQFF.

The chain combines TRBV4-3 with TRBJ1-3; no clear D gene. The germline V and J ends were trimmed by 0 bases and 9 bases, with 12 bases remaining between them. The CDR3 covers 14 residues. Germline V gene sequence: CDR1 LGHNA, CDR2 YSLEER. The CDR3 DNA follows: TGCGCCAGCAGCCAAGAGGCGGCTGGAGGCACCATATATTTT. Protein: CASSQEAAGGTIYF.

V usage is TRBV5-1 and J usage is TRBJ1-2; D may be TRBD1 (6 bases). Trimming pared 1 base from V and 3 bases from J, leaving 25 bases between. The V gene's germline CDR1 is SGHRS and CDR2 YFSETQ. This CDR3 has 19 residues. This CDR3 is CASSLTDKGGNWAYYGYTF. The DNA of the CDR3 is TGCGCCAGCAGCTTGACTGATAAGGGGGGGAATTGGGCTTACTATGGCTACACCTTC.

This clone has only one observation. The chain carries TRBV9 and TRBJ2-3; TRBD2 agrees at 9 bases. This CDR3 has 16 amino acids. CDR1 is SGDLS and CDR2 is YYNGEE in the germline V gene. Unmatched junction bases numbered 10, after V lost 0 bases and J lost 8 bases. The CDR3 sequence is CASSVAEAGGLSTQYF. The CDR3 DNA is TGTGCCAGCAGCGTAGCTGAGGCGGGGGGGCTGAGTACGCAGTATTTT.

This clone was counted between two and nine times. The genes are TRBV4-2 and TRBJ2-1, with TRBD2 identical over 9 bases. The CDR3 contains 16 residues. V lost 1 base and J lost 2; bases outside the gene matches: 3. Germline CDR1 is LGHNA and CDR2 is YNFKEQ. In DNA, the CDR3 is TGTGCCAGCAGCCAAGCGCGCGGGGGGGCCTACAATGAGCAGTTCTTC. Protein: CASSQARGGAYNEQFF.

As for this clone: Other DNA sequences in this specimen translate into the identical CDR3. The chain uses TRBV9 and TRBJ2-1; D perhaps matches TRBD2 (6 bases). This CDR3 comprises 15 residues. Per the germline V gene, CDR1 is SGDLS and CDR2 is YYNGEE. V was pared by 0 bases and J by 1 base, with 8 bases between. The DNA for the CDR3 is TGTGCCAGCAGCGTAGCTGGGGGGTCCTACAATGAGCAGTTCTTC. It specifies CASSVAGGSYNEQFF.

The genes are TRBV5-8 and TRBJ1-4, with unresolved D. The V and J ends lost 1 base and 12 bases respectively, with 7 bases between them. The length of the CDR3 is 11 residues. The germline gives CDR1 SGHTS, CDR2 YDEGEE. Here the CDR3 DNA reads TGTGCCAGCAGCTTGTCAGTTGAACTGTTTTTT. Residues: CASSLSVELFF.

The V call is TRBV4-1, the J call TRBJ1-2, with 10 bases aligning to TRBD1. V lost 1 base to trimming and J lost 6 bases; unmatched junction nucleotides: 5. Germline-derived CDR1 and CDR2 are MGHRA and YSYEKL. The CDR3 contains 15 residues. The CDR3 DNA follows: TGCGCCAGCAGCCAAGCGACAGGGGGCTTCCATGGCTACACCTTC. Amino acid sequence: CASSQATGGFHGYTF.

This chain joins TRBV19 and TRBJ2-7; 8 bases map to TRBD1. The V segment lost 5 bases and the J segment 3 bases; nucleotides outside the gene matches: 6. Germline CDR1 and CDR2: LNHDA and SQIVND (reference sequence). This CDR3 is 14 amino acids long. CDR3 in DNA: TGTGCCAGTAGTGCAGGACAGGGAATCTACGAGCAGTACTTC. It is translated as CASSAGQGIYEQYF.

The chain's CDR3 is CASSSQVDTQYF. The CDR3 DNA reads as TGTGCCAGTAGTTCCCAGGTGGATACGCAGTATTTT. The V gene is TRBV19, the J gene TRBJ2-3, with no clear D. The CDR3 loop spans 12 amino acids. CDR1 and CDR2 (germline): LNHDA, SQIVND (reference sequence). Trimming removed 5 bases from V and 6 bases from J, with 9 bases in between. The complete variable domain, with remaining parts taken from reference TRBV19 and TRBJ2-3, reads DGGITQSPKYLFRKEGQNVTLSCEQNLNHDAMYWYRQDPGQGLRLIYYSQIVNDFQKGDIAEGYSVSREKKESFPLTVTSAQKNPTAFYLCASSSQVDTQYFGPGTRLTVL.

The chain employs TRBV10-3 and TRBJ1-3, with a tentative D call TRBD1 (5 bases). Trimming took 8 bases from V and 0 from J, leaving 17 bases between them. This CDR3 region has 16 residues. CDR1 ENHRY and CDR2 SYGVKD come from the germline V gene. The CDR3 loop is CAIGTSQGGSGNTIYF. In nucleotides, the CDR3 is TGTGCCATCGGAACTTCCCAGGGTGGCTCTGGAAACACCATATATTTT.

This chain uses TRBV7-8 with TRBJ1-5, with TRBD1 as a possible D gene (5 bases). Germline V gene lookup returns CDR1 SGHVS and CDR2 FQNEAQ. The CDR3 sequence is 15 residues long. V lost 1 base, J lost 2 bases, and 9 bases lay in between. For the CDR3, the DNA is TGTGCCAGCAGCTTAGGATCGGGGGGCAATCAGCCCCAGCATTTT. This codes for CASSLGSGGNQPQHF.

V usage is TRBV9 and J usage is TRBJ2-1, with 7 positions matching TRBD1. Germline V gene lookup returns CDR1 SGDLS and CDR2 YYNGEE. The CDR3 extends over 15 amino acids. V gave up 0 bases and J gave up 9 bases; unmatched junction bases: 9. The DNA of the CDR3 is TGTGCCAGCAGCGTAGGATTTCGGACAGGCAGTGAGCAGTTCTTC. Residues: CASSVGFRTGSEQFF.

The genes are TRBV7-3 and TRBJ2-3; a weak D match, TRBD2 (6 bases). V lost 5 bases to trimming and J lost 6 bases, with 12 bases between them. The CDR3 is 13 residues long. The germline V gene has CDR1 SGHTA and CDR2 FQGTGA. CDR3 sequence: CASSDGGGDTQYF. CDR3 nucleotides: TGTGCCAGCAGCGACGGTGGAGGGGATACGCAGTATTTT.

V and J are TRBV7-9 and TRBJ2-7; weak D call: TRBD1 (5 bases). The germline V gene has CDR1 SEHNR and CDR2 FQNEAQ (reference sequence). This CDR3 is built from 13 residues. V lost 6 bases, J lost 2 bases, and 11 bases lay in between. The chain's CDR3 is CASRLDIAYEQYF. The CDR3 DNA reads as TGTGCCAGCAGGCTGGACATTGCCTACGAGCAGTACTTC.

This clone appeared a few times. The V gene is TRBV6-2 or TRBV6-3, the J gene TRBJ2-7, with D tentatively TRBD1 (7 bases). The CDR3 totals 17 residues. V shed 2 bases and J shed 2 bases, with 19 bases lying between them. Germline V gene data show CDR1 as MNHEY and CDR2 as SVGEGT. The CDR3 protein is CASSYTQTGEVTYEQYF. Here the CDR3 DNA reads TGTGCCAGCAGTTACACACAAACAGGGGAGGTTACCTACGAGCAGTACTTC.

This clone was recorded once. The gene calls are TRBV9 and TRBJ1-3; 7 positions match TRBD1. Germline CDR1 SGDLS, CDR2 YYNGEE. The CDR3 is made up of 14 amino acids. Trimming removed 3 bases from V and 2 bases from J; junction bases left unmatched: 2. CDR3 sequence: CASSADRPGNTIYF. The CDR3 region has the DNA TGTGCCAGCAGCGCGGACAGGCCTGGAAACACCATATATTTT.

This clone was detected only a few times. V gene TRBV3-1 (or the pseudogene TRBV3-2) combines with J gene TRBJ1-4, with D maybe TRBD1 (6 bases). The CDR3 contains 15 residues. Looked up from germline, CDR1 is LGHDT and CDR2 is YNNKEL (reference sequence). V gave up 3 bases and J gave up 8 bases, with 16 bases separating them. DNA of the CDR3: TGTGCCAGCAGCCACCCGGGGGGGGCGCGGGAAAAACTGTTTTTT. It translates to CASSHPGGAREKLFF.

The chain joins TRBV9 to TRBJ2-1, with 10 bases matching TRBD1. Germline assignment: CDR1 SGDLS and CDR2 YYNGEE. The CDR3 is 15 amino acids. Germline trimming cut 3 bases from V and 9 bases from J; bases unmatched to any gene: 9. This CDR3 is CASSARQGAPGEQFF. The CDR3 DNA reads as TGTGCCAGCAGCGCCCGACAGGGGGCACCCGGTGAGCAGTTCTTC.

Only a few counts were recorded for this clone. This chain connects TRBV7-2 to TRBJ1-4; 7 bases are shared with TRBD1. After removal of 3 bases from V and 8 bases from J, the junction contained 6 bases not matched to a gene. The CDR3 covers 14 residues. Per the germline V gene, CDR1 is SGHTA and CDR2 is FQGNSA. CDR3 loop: CASSFTGVGEKLFF. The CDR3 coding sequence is TGTGCCAGCAGCTTTACAGGGGTGGGAGAAAAACTGTTTTTT.

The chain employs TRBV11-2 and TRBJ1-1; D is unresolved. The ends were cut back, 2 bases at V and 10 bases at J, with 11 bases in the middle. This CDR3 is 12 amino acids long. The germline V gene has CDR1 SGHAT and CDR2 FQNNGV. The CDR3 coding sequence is TGTGCCAGCAGCTTATTTTCAAGTAGAGCTTTCTTT. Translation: CASSLFSSRAFF.

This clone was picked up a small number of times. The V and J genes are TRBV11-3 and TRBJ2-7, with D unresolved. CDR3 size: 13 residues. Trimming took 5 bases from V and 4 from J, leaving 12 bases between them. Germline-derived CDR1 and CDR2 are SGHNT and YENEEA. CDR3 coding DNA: TGTGCCAGCAGCCCTCCCGAGTTTTACGAGCAGTACTTC. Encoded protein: CASSPPEFYEQYF.

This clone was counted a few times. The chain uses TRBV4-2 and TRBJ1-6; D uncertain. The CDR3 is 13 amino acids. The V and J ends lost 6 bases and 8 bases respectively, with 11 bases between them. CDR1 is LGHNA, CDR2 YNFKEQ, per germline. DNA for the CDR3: TGTGCCAGCAGTGGTGCGGTAGATTCACCCCTCCACTTT. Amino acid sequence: CASSGAVDSPLHF.

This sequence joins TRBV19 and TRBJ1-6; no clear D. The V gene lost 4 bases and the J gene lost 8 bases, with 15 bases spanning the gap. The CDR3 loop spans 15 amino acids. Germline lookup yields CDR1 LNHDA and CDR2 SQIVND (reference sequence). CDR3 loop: CASSTGSVRDSPLHF. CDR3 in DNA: TGTGCCAGTAGTACAGGTTCGGTGCGGGATTCACCCCTCCACTTT. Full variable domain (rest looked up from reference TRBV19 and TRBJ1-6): DGGITQSPKYLFRKEGQNVTLSCEQNLNHDAMYWYRQDPGQGLRLIYYSQIVNDFQKGDIAEGYSVSREKKESFPLTVTSAQKNPTAFYLCASSTGSVRDSPLHFGNGTRLTVT.

The CDR3 loop reads CASSLASGADTQYF. CDR3 nucleotide sequence: TGTGCCAGCAGCTTGGCCTCGGGGGCAGATACGCAGTATTTT. The V gene is TRBV5-4, the J gene TRBJ2-3; D might be TRBD2 (6 bases). V lost 0 bases and J lost 4, with 9 bases in between. The CDR3 loop spans 14 amino acids. CDR1 and CDR2 from the germline V gene are SGHNT and YYREEE (reference sequence).

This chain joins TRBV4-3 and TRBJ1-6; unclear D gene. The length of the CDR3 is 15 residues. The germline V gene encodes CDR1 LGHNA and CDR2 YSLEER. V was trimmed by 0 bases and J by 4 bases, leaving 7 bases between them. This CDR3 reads CASSQDGLYNSPLHF. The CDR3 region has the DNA TGCGCCAGCAGCCAAGATGGTCTATATAATTCACCCCTCCACTTT.